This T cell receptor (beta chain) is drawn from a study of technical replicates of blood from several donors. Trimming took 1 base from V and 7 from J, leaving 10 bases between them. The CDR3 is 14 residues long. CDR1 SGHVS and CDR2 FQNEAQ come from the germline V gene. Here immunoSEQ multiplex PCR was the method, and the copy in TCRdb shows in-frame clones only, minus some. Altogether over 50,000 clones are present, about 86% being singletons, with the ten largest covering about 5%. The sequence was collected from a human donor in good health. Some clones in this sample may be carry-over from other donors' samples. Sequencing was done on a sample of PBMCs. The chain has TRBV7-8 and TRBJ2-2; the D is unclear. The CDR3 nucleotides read TGTGCCAGCAGCTTAGTTATGTTCGGCGGGGAGCTGTTTTTT. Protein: CASSLVMFGGELFF.